These 15 T cell receptor beta chains were all obtained from the same sample, sequenced in a study of regulatory T cells in long-lasting Graves disease. For TCR beta, libraries came from iRepertoire HTBI primers and Arm-PCR of CDR3 regions. Via MiXCR, TCRdb re-called the multiplex PCR reads, giving one row per CDR3 protein. The sample consists of 300,000 to 400,000 distinct CDR3 sequences, approximately 16% of them appearing once. Time point described: newly diagnosed GD, antithyroid drugs for less than 3 months. RNA extracted from PBMCs served as the sequencing template. The data were also submitted as part of a second study, on T cells in Graves' hyperthyroidism and ophthalmopathy.

The sample here was peripheral blood mononuclear cells (PBMCs), taken at new diagnosis, from a patient treated with antithyroid drugs. These receptors all come from a man aged 35-49 years with Graves disease.

This clonotype has at least ten counts. This chain's CDR3 is CASSSWDRGENEQFF. The DNA of the CDR3 is TGTGCCAGCAGCTCCTGGGACAGGGGGGAGAATGAGCAGTTCTTC. The V call is TRBV7-2, the J call TRBJ2-1; 11 bases map to TRBD1. V was clipped by 4 bases and J by 7 bases; unmatched bases: 6. Germline-derived CDR1 and CDR2 are SGHTA and FQGNSA. This CDR3 spans 15 amino acids. The full variable domain, rest sourced from reference TRBV7-2 and TRBJ2-1, is GAGVSQSPSNKVTEKGKDVELRCDPISGHTALYWYRQSLGQGLEFLIYFQGNSAPDKSGLPSDRFSAERTGGSVSTLTIQRTQQEDSAVYLCASSSWDRGENEQFFGPGTRLTVL.

This clonotype was observed a few times. The chain uses TRBV27 and TRBJ2-2; D unresolved. Deletions cut 6 bases from V and 6 bases from J, with 20 bases between. The CDR3 runs 16 residues. Per the germline V gene, CDR1 is MNHEY and CDR2 is SMNVEV (reference sequence). The CDR3 loop is CASSLSTKVGAGELFF. The CDR3, as DNA: TGTGCCAGCAGCCTTAGCACAAAGGTTGGCGCCGGGGAGCTGTTTTTT.

This clonotype occurred a few times. CDR3 in DNA: TGTGCCAGCAGCTCGACCCCGGTGAGGGGAAACACCATATATTTT. Its translation: CASSSTPVRGNTIYF. The gene calls are TRBV7-2 and TRBJ1-3; D gene unclear. CDR1 and CDR2 (germline): SGHTA, FQGNSA. The length of the CDR3 is 15 residues. The germline V and J ends were trimmed by 4 bases and 4 bases, with 14 bases remaining between them.

The chain links TRBV19 to TRBJ2-1; 8 nucleotides match TRBD1. V lost 5 bases and J lost 10; bases outside the gene matches: 16. From germline, CDR1 is LNHDA and CDR2 SQIVND (reference sequence). The CDR3 totals 16 residues. The CDR3 protein is CASSSRLRTGGREQFF. CDR3 in DNA: TGTGCCAGTAGTTCCAGGTTGAGAACAGGGGGAAGGGAGCAGTTCTTC.

Turning to this clonotype: This may come from a read error, since a much larger clone is one base off. V usage is TRBV10-2 and J usage is TRBJ2-7; 8 bases fit TRBD2. This CDR3 comprises 14 residues. The V gene end was trimmed by 3 bases and the J gene end by 7 bases; junction bases not matched to a gene: 8. Per the germline V gene, CDR1 is WSHSY and CDR2 is SAAADI. CDR3 nucleotides: TGCGCCAGCAGTGAAAGCGGGGGTTACAATGAGCAGTACTTC. Its protein product is CASSESGGYNEQYF.

There are a few counts of this clonotype. This chain joins TRBV19 and TRBJ2-7; possible D gene TRBD2, 7 bases. The CDR3 extends over 12 amino acids. Germline-derived CDR1 and CDR2 are LNHDA and SQIVND (reference sequence). V lost 6 bases and J lost 6, with 12 bases in between. The CDR3 here is CASSGGHGEQYF. The CDR3 DNA follows: TGTGCCAGTAGCGGGGGGCATGGCGAGCAGTACTTC. Full variable domain (outside the CDR3, taken from reference TRBV19 and TRBJ2-7): DGGITQSPKYLFRKEGQNVTLSCEQNLNHDAMYWYRQDPGQGLRLIYYSQIVNDFQKGDIAEGYSVSREKKESFPLTVTSAQKNPTAFYLCASSGGHGEQYFGPGTRLTVT.

The rearrangement links TRBV12-3 or TRBV12-4 to TRBJ2-5; tentative D call: TRBD1 (6 bases). Trimming took 0 bases from V and 6 from J, leaving 20 bases between them. The CDR3 is 17 residues long. The CDR3 loop reads CASSLAGQGPSLKTQYF. CDR3 DNA: TGTGCCAGCAGTTTAGCTGGGCAGGGGCCGTCTTTGAAGACCCAGTACTTC.

The chain links TRBV5-1 to TRBJ1-4, with TRBD1 matching 9 bases. With 3 bases clipped from V and 5 bases from J, the junction kept 5 bases outside the gene matches. The V gene's germline CDR1 is SGHRS and CDR2 YFSETQ. The CDR3 length is 15 residues. This CDR3 reads CASSWGQGLNEKLFF. The CDR3 coding sequence is TGCGCCAGCAGCTGGGGACAGGGCTTAAATGAAAAACTGTTTTTT.

The sample holds many counts of this clonotype. The chain is built from TRBV6-1 and TRBJ2-1; 9 nucleotides align to TRBD1. This CDR3 is 15 amino acids long. CDR1 MNHNS and CDR2 SASEGT come from the germline V gene. V gave up 5 bases and J gave up 5 bases; unmatched junction bases: 7. DNA of the CDR3: TGTGCCAGCAGTACTGGGACAGGGAACAACAATGAGCAGTTCTTC. It codes for CASSTGTGNNNEQFF.

In its sample, this clonotype was seen many times. This sequence joins TRBV12-3 or TRBV12-4 and TRBJ2-7, with D possibly being TRBD1 (6 bases). V lost 2 bases, J lost 9 bases, and 14 bases lay in between. The CDR3 sequence is 13 residues long. CDR3 in amino acids: CASSLQGTVGQYF. The CDR3, as DNA: TGTGCCAGCAGTTTACAGGGGACGGTAGGGCAGTACTTC.

This clonotype was counted a few times. The chain combines TRBV29-1 with TRBJ1-5; 7 nucleotides agree with TRBD1. Germline V CDR1 and CDR2: SQVTM, ANQGSEA. This CDR3 is 14 amino acids long. V shed 5 bases, J shed 4 bases, and the junction held 8 bases outside the gene matches. Here the CDR3 reads CSVTGDRDNQPQHF. The CDR3 nucleotides are TGCAGCGTTACGGGGGACAGAGATAATCAGCCCCAGCATTTT.

This clonotype was seen repeatedly, ten times or more. The rearrangement joins TRBV7-9 to TRBJ2-5, with 7 positions matching TRBD1. The CDR3 totals 15 residues. Trimming cost V 5 bases and J 5 bases; bases outside gene matches: 11. Germline V gene data show CDR1 as SEHNR and CDR2 as FQNEAQ (reference sequence). The CDR3 DNA reads as TGTGCCAGCAGCGGAAGACAGGGACCTTCGGAGACCCAGTACTTC. Amino acid sequence: CASSGRQGPSETQYF.

This clonotype occurred many times. The chain links TRBV27 to TRBJ1-3; weak D call: TRBD1 (6 bases). Between the trimmed V and J ends, which lost 7 bases and 4 bases, there was a span of 11 bases. Per germline, CDR1 MNHEY and CDR2 SMNVEV (reference sequence). The CDR3 covers 13 residues. DNA for the CDR3: TGTGCCAGCACCACAGGGTTCGGAAACACCATATATTTT. Residues: CASTTGFGNTIYF.

V and J are TRBV20-1 and TRBJ1-5, with D unclear. CDR1 is DFQATT and CDR2 is SNEGSKA in the germline V gene (reference sequence). The CDR3 consists of 12 residues. V dropped 6 bases and J dropped 5 bases, with 11 bases sitting between them. CDR3 DNA: TGCAGTGCGAGGCAGACCGATCAGCCCCAGCATTTT. Encoded protein: CSARQTDQPQHF.

Many counts were recorded for this clonotype. The CDR3 DNA reads TGTGCCAGCAGCTTAGATCCCCTGGACCATTCGGGCAATCAGCCCCAGCATTTT. This encodes CASSLDPLDHSGNQPQHF. This chain connects TRBV13 to TRBJ1-5; D remains unclear. The CDR3 is made up of 18 amino acids. V lost 1 base to trimming and J lost 2 bases, with 18 bases between them. CDR1 PRHDT and CDR2 FYEKMQ come from the germline V gene (reference sequence).